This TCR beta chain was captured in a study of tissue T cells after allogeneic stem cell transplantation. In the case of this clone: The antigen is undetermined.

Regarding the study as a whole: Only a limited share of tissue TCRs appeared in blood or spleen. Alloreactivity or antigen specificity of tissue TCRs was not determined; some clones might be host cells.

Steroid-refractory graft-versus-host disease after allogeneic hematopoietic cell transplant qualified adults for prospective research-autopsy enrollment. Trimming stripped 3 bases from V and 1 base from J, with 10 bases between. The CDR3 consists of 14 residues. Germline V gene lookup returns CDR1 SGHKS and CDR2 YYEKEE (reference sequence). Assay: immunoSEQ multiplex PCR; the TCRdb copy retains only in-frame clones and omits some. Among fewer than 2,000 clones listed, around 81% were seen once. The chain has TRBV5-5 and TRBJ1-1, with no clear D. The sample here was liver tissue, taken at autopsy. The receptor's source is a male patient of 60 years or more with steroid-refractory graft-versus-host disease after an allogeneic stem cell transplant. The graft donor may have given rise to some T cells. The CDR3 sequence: CASSWGSRNTEAFF. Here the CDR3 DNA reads TGTGCCAGCAGCTGGGGAAGTCGGAACACTGAAGCTTTCTTT.